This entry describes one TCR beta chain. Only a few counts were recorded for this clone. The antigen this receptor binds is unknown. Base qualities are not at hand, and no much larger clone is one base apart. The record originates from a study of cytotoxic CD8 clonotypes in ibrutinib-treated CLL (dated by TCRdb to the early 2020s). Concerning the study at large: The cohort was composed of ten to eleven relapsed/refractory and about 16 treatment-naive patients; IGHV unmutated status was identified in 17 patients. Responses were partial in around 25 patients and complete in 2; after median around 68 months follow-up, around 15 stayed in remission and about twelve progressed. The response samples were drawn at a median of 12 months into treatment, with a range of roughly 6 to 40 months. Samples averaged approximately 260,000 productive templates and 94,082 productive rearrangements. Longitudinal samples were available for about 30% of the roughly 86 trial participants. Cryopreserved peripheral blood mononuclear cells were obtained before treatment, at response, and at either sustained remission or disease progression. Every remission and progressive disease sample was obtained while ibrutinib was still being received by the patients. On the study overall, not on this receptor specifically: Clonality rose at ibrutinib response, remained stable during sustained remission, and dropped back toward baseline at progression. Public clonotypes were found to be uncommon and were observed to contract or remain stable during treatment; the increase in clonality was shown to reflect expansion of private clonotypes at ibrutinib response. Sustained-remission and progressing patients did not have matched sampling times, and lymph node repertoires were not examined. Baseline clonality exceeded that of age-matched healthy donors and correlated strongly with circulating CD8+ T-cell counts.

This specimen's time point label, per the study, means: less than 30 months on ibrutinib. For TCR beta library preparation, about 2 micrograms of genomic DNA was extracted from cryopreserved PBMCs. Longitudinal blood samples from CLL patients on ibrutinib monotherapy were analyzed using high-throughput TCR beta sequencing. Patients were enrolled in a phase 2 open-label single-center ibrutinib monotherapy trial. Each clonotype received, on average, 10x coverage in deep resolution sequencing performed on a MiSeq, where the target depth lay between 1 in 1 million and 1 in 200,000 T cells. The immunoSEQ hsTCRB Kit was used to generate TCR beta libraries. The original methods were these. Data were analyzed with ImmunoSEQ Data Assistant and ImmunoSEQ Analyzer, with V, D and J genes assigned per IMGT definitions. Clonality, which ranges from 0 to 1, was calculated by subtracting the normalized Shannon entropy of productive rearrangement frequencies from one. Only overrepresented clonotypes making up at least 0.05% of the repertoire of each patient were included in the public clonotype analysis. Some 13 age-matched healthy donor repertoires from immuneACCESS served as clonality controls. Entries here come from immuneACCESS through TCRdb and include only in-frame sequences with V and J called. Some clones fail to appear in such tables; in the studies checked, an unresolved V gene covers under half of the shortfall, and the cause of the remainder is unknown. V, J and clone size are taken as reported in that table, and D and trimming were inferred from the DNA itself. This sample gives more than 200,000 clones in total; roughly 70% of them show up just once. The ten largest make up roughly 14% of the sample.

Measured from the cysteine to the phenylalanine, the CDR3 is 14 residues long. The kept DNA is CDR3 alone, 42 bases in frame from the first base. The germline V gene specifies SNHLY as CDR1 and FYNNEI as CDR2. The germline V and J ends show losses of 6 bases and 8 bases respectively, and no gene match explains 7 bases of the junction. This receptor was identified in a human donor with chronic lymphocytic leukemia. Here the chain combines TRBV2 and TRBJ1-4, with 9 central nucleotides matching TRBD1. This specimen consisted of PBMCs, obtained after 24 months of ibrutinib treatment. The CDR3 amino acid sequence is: CASRQGAFGEKLFF. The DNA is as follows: TGTGCCAGCAGACAGGGGGCGTTTGGCGAAAAACTGTTTTTT. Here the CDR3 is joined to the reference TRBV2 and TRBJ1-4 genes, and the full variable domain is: EPEVTQTPSHQVTQMGQEVILRCVPISNHLYFYWYRQILGQKVEFLVSFYNNEISEKSEIFDDQFSVERPDGSNFTLKIRSTKLEDSAMYFCASRQGAFGEKLFFGSGTQLSVL.